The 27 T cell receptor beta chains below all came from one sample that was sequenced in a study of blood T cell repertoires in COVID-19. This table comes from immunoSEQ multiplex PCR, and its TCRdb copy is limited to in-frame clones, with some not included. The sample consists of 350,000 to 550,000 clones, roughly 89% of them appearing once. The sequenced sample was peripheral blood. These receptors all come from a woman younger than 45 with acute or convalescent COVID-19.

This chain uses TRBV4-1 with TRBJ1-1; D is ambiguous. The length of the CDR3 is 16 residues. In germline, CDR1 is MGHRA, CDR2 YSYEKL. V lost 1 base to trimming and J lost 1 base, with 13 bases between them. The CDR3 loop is CASSQGSLGRNTEAFF. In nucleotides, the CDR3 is TGCGCCAGCAGCCAAGGGAGCCTCGGGAGGAACACTGAAGCTTTCTTT.

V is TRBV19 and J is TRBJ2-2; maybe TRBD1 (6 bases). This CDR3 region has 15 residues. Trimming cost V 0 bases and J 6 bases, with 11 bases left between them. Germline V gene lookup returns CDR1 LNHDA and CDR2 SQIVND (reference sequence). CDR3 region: CASSIDAGAAGELFF. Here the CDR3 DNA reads TGTGCCAGTAGTATAGACGCAGGGGCGGCCGGGGAGCTGTTTTTT.

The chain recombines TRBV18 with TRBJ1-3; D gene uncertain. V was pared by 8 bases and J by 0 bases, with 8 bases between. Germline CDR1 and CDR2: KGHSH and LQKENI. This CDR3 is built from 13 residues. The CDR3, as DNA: TGTGCCAGCGTAGAGAACTCTGGAAACACCATATATTTT. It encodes CASVENSGNTIYF.

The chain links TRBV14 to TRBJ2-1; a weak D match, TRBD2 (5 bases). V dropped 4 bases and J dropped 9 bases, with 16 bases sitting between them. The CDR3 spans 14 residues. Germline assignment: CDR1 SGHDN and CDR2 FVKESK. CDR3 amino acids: CASSPLPGRTEQFF. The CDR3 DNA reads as TGTGCCAGCAGCCCTCTTCCGGGAAGGACTGAGCAGTTCTTC.

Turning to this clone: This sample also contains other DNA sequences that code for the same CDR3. For the CDR3, the DNA is TGTGCCAGCAGTTACAGGGGTAATGAAAAACTGTTTTTT. Protein product: CASSYRGNEKLFF. The gene calls are TRBV6-6 and TRBJ1-4, with D maybe TRBD1 (5 bases). The germline V and J ends were trimmed by 2 bases and 4 bases, with 5 bases remaining between them. The CDR3 sequence is 13 residues long. Germline CDR1 MNHNY, CDR2 SVGAGI (reference sequence).

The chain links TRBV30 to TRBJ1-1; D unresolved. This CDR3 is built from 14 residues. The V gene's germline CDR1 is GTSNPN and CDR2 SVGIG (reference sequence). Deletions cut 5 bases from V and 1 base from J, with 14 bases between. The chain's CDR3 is CAWHYRQTNTEAFF. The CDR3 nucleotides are TGTGCCTGGCACTACCGGCAGACGAACACTGAAGCTTTCTTT.

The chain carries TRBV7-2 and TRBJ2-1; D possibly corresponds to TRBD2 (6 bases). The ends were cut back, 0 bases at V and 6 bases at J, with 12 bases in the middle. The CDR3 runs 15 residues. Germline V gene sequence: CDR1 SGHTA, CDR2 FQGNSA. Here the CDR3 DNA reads TGTGCCAGCAGCTTAGCCGTCTGGGAGGTCAATGAGCAGTTCTTC. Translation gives CASSLAVWEVNEQFF.

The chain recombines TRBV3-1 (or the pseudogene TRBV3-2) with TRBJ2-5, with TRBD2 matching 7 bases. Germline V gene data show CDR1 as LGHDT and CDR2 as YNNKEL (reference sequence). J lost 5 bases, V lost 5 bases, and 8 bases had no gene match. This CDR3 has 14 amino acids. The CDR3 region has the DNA TGTGCCAGCAGCGGACGGACTAGTCGCGAGACCCAGTACTTC. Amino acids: CASSGRTSRETQYF.

The CDR3 spells CASSFVRTGELFF. The CDR3 nucleotides are TGTGCCAGCAGTTTCGTGCGGACCGGGGAGCTGTTTTTT. The chain recombines TRBV28 with TRBJ2-2; D is unclear. CDR3 length: 13 residues. Trimming left V 3 bases short and J 5 bases short, with 7 bases between. Germline-derived CDR1 and CDR2 are MDHEN and SYDVKM. The full variable domain, completed using reference TRBV28 and TRBJ2-2, is DVKVTQSSRYLVKRTGEKVFLECVQDMDHENMFWYRQDPGLGLRLIYFSYDVKMKEKGDIPEGYSVSREKKERFSLILESASTNQTSMYLCASSFVRTGELFFGEGSRLTVL.

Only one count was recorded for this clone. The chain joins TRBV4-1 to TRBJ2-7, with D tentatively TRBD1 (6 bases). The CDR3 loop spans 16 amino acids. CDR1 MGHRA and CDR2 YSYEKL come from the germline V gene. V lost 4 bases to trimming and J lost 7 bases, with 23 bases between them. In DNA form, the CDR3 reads TGCGCCAGCAGCCCCCGTTTGGGGGCGCAAGGTCGGGAGCAGTACTTC. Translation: CASSPRLGAQGREQYF.

The CDR3 loop is CASSQGRNTNQPQHF. CDR3 sequence (DNA): TGCGCCAGCAGCCAAGGCAGGAACACAAATCAGCCCCAGCATTTT. The gene calls are TRBV4-1 and TRBJ1-5; no definite D call. The CDR3 runs to 15 residues. CDR1 and CDR2 from the germline V gene are MGHRA and YSYEKL. Trimming shortened V by 1 base and J by 4 bases, and 11 bases separated the two germline ends.

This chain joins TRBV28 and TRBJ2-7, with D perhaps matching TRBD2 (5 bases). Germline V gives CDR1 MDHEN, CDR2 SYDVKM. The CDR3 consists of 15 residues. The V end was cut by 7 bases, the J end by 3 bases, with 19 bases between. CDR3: CASTPPGGRGYEQYF. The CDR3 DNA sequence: TGTGCCAGCACTCCCCCCGGAGGCCGAGGCTACGAGCAGTACTTC.

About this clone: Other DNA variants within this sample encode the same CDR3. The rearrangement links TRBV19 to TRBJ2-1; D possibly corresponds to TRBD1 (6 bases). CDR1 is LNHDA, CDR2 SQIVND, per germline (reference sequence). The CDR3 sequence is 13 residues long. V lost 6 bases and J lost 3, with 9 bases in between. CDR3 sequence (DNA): TGTGCCAGTAGCCCCAGGGGCTACAATGAGCAGTTCTTC. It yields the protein CASSPRGYNEQFF. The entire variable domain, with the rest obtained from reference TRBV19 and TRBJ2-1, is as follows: DGGITQSPKYLFRKEGQNVTLSCEQNLNHDAMYWYRQDPGQGLRLIYYSQIVNDFQKGDIAEGYSVSREKKESFPLTVTSAQKNPTAFYLCASSPRGYNEQFFGPGTRLTVL.

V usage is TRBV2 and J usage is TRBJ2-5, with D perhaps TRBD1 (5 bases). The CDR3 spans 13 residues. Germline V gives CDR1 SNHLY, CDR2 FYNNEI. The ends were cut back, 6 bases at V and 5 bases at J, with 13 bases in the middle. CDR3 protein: CASSLLGAETQYF. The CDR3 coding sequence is TGTGCCAGCAGCCTTCTAGGGGCGGAGACCCAGTACTTC.

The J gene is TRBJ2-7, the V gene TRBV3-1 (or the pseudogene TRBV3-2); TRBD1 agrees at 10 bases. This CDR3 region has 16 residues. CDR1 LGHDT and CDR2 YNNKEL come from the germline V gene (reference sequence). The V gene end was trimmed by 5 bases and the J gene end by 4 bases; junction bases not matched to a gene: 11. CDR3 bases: TGTGCCAGCAGCAAGACTCCGGGACAGGGGCGATACGAGCAGTACTTC. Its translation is CASSKTPGQGRYEQYF.

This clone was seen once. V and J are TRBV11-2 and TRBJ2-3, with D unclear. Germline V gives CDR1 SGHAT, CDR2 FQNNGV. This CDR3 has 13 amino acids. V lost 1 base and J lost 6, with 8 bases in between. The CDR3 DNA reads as TGTGCCAGCAGCTTAGCTCTCGTCGATACGCAGTATTTT. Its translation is CASSLALVDTQYF.

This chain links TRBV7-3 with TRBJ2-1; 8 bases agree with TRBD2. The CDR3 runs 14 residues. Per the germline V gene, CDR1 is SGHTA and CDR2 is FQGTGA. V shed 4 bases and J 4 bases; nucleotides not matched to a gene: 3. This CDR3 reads CASSSGGAYNEQFF. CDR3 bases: TGTGCCAGCAGCTCCGGGGGGGCGTACAATGAGCAGTTCTTC.

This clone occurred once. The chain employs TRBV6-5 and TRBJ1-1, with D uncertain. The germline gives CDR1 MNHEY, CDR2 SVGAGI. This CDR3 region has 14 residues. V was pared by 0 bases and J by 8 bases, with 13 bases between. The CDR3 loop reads CASSYSRRGGEAFF. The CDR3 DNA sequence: TGTGCCAGCAGTTACTCCCGGCGGGGAGGGGAAGCTTTCTTT.

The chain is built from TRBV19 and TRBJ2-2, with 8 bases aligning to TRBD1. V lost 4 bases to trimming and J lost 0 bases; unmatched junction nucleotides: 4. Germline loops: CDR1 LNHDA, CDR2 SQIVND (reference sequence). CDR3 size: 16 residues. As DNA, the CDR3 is TGTGCCAGTAGTAGCAGGACAGGGTCGAACACCGGGGAGCTGTTTTTT. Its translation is CASSSRTGSNTGELFF. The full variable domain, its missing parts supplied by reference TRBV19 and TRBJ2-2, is DGGITQSPKYLFRKEGQNVTLSCEQNLNHDAMYWYRQDPGQGLRLIYYSQIVNDFQKGDIAEGYSVSREKKESFPLTVTSAQKNPTAFYLCASSSRTGSNTGELFFGEGSRLTVL.

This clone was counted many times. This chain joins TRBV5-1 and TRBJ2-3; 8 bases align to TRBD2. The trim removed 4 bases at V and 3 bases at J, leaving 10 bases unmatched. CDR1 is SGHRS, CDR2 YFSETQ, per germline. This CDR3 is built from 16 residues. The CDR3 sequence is CASSQYGQRGTDTQYF. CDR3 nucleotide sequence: TGCGCCAGCAGCCAATATGGCCAGCGGGGGACAGATACGCAGTATTTT. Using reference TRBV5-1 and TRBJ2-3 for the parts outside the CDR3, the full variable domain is KAGVTQTPRYLIKTRGQQVTLSCSPISGHRSVSWYQQTPGQGLQFLFEYFSETQRNKGNFPGRFSGRQFSNSRSEMNVSTLELGDSALYLCASSQYGQRGTDTQYFGPGTRLTVL.

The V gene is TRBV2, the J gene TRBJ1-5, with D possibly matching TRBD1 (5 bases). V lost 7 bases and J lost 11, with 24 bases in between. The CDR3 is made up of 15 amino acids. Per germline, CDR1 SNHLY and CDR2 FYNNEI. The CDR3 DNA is TGTGCCAGCAATTTTATGGGCCAGGGTGATAAGGCCCAGCATTTT. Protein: CASNFMGQGDKAQHF.

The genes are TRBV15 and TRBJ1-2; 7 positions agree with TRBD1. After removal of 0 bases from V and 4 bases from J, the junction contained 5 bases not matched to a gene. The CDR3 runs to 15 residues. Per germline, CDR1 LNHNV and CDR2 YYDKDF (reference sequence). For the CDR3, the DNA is TGTGCCACCAGCAGAGAAGGGACAGCTCTCTATGGCTACACCTTC. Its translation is CATSREGTALYGYTF.

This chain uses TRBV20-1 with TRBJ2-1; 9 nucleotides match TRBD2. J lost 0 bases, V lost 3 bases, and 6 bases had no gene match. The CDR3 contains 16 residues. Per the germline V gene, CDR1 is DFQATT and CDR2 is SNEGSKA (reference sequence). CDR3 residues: CSASGVAGVSYNEQFF. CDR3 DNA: TGCAGTGCTAGTGGAGTAGCGGGGGTCTCCTACAATGAGCAGTTCTTC.

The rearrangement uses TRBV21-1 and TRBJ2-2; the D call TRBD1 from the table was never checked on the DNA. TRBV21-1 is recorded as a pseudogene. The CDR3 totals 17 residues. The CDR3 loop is CASSKIFRDRGTGELFF. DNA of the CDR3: TGTGCCAGCAGCAAAATCTTCCGGGACAGGGGCACCGGGGAGCTGTTTTTT.

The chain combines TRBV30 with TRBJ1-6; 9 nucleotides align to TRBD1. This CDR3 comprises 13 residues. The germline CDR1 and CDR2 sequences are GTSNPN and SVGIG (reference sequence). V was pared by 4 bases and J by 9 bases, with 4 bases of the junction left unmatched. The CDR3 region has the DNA TGTGCCTGGACGGGGACAGGGAGTTCACCCCTCCACTTT. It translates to CAWTGTGSSPLHF.

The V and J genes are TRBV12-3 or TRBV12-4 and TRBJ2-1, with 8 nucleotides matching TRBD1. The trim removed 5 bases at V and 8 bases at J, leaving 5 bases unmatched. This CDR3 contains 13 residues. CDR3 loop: CASSRQGKDEQFF. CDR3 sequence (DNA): TGTGCCAGCAGTAGACAGGGGAAGGATGAGCAGTTCTTC.

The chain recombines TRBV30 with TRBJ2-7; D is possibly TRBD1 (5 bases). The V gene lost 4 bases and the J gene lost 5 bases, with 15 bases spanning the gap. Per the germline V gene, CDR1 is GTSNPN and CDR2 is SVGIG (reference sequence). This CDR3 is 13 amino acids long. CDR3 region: CAWTHQGLDEQYF. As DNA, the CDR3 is TGTGCCTGGACACACCAGGGTCTCGACGAGCAGTACTTC.